This TCR beta chain was profiled in a study of cytomegalovirus exposure and HLA in healthy donors (dated by TCRdb to 2015 to 2018). About the investigation overall: An earlier analysis of several hundred of the donors reported approximately 280 Gb of sequence data and around 120 million unique TCR beta sequences obtained from around 170 million T cells. About 310 gigabases of sequencing data and approximately 80 million unique TCR sequences were included in an early release covering roughly 600 HLA-typed donors. Among the roughly 400 genotyped donors, approximately 82% belonged to the genetic ancestry cluster associated with self-reported Caucasian donors. The study aimed to test whether cataloging public T cell receptors could reveal signatures of past pathogen exposure. The study profiled the T cell repertoires of 666 subjects by immunosequencing and related them to cytomegalovirus serostatus. Besides the first cohort of approximately 710 subjects, a separate validation cohort made up of over 95 different subjects was used. To predict cytomegalovirus infection status, the study brought together high-throughput TCR immunosequencing, statistical association of individual TCRs with disease status, and machine learning. In a later analysis, previously published TCR beta repertoires from some 640 donors were re-analyzed and high-resolution HLA genotyping was added so that TCR occurrence patterns could be studied. Rather than using new phenotypic data, the later analysis identified candidate immune exposures from TCR beta sequences and from how often those sequences occurred across donors. To decide whether each TCR beta V gene segment behaved as functional or pseudogenic, an earlier analysis of several hundred of the donors relied on high-throughput TCR beta sequencing. Donor age, sex, ethnicity and CMV serostatus were collected together with the repertoire data. A later genetic analysis used genome-wide SNP genotypes for about 65% of the roughly 670 donors, treating that subset as a discovery cohort. All discovery cohort repertoires had been generated on a single sequencing platform. Both class I and class II loci were covered by HLA typing, at four-digit resolution. Typing coverage differed by locus: A, B, C, DRB1 and DQB1 were typed in about 620-640 donors, DQA1 in approximately 520, DPA1 in nearly 610, and DPB1 in approximately 450. Roughly five DR-DQ haplotypes were handled as single units for association and clustering because linkage in the cohort was strong. Among under 450 genotyped donors of the cohort, an average of roughly 240,000 unique TCR beta nucleotide sequences were sequenced per donor, around 20% of them non-productive. What the research found in general, with its limitations: According to a later analysis, most CMV-associated TCR beta chains appeared to be HLA-restricted, and the HLA associations seemed to be driven largely by CMV exposure. A further reported finding was that TCR beta sequences accurately predicted the HLA-A and HLA-B alleles for most subjects in the first cohort. Because counts were too low, roughly 18 rarely observed V segments, including chromosome 9 orphons, were left out of the earlier analysis of approximately 580 of the donors. Correlated functional status among segregating V segments might be attributable to linkage disequilibrium, but an unknown experimental factor could not be ruled out. Most TCR sequences were seen in very few donors, while some public TCRs were found in many individuals. A later genetic analysis associated a missense DCLRE1C variant with V-gene and J-gene trimming of TCR beta chains, and an independent cohort replicated the association. When HLA alleles, especially DR and DQ, strongly co-occurred, attributing TCR associations to individual alleles was difficult. Specific HLA alleles were associated with 15,000 to 20,000 TCR beta sequences at a false discovery rate of 0.05 in a later analysis. The only immune exposure information available for the cohort was CMV serostatus. A cluster of highly shared sequence variants was judged likely to be a technical artifact of the sequencing pipeline. Because HLA typing was missing for some donors at each locus, association tests included only the typed subset. Three of the identified cytomegalovirus-associated TCR beta chains were confirmed in vitro to be specific for cytomegalovirus antigens. In a later analysis, TCR association rates were found to vary across HLA loci, with the most associated TCRs seen for DRB1 alleles and the fewest for HLA-C alleles. The classifier was reported to diagnose cytomegalovirus status with high specificity and sensitivity in both the original cohort and the validation cohort. In the study, about 150 TCR beta chains were listed as associated with cytomegalovirus. According to the authors, the approach could potentially be generalized to other disease states and immunological phenotypes. In a later analysis, several top co-occurrence clusters were reported to appear linked to parvovirus B19, influenza, CMV and Epstein-Barr virus. Presence/absence analyses assumed roughly uniform sequencing depth across donors, an assumption that may not hold. Only TCR beta chains were sequenced in this cohort, and the absence of alpha or paired-chain data limited detectable features. In a later genetic analysis, fewer N-insertions in productive TCRs were reported among donors in an Asian-associated ancestry cluster than the approximately 670-donor mean. Broadly in line with IMGT annotations, most TCR beta V segments showed up in productive rearrangements about 87% or about 30% of the time in an earlier analysis of under 700 of the donors. Because the 87-base-pair reads could not distinguish some IMGT-functional V segments, including TRBV6-2 and TRBV6-3, those segments were excluded. In a later analysis, HLA-associated TCR beta chains showed more clonal expansion and lower generation probabilities than non-associated chains that were equally common.

The library was produced with the immunoSEQ multiplex PCR assay. For the multiplex PCR, a mixture combining 60 forward primers for TCR Vbeta segments and 13 reverse primers for TCR Jbeta segments was used. The CDR3 region of rearranged TCR beta genes was amplified from genomic DNA with a multiplex PCR assay. The Illumina HiSeq System was used to sequence the amplified TCR beta libraries as 87-base-pair reads. From the authors' description of their analysis: A later analysis tallied tens of millions of unique TCR beta chains across the 666 repertoires, and some 10 million of those chains were shared by two or more donors. Raw reads were error-corrected and collapsed into unique sequences with a nearest-neighbor algorithm that merged closely related sequences to remove PCR and sequencing errors. To assign V, D and J gene segments, CDR3 sequences were aligned to IMGT reference sequences. For a sequence to be retained, a match of at least six nucleotides to both a V gene segment and a J gene segment was required. Rearrangements were called productive when the CDR3 lacked stop codons and stayed in frame with V and J; all others were non-productive. Following IMGT convention, CDR3 was defined as the stretch from the second conserved V-encoded cysteine to the conserved J-encoded phenylalanine. Sequences without an unambiguous match to a single V gene segment were excluded from the earlier analysis of about 600 of the donors. In an earlier analysis of 500 to 750 of the donors, V segments were called functional above 56.7% productive rearrangements and were called segregating when the between-donor standard deviation exceeded 5%. A statistical classification framework was developed to diagnose cytomegalovirus status using the catalog of TCR beta chain sequences. A later analysis assigned V and J genes by comparing TCR nucleotide sequences with IMGT/GENE-DB human TR gene sequences. Using the TCRdist pipeline, a later analysis assigned CDR3 sequences along with most-parsimonious VDJ recombination scenarios. In a later analysis, every TCR beta chain was defined by the combination of its CDR3 amino acid sequence and its V-gene family, and reads without a unique V-gene family were dropped. As a way to deal with suspected cross-contamination and a sequencing artifact, a later analysis dropped approximately 590 nucleotide sequences that were highly shared and had low generation probability. A later analysis calculated a clonal expansion index for each public chain from normalized within-repertoire ranks of inferred template counts. Generation probabilities in a later analysis came from a VDJ recombination model fitted to out-of-frame rearrangements, and those results were checked against IGoR. Hypergeometric tests were used in a later analysis to score TCR-TCR, TCR-HLA and TCR-CMV co-occurrence, with a repertoire-size bias correction applied to the TCR pairs. In a later analysis, false discovery rates were estimated by permuting HLA or CMV assignments 20 times. In a later analysis, co-occurring TCRs were grouped using DBSCAN, with TCRdist sequence similarity added in when clustering inside HLA-allele-positive subsets. For co-occurrence clustering, repertoires with fewer than 30,000 or more than 120,000 public chains were excluded, along with four to six repertoires with anomalous nucleotide sharing. Not all clones reach the TCRdb copy of this immuneACCESS table, which keeps in-frame sequences only. Checked studies attribute under half of the gap to unresolved V genes and leave the rest unexplained. V, J and clone size were drawn from that table, and D and trimming were deduced from the DNA. This sample's table has entries for tens of thousands of clones. The ten biggest clones cover around 0.6% of the sample.

The cohort was made up of 650 to 700 healthy bone marrow donors. Cohort members were all nominally healthy when sampled, although unrecorded immune exposures were likely present. The donor tested CMV seronegative and was one of the 352 seronegative cohort members. A peripheral blood sample was collected from each donor, and TCR beta sequencing was performed on peripheral blood mononuclear cells. The Qiagen DNeasy Blood Extraction Kit was used to extract genomic DNA from the blood cell samples. The germline V gene (reference sequence) yields MNHNY for CDR1 and SVGAGI for CDR2. The CDR3 sequence holds 15 residues, the cysteine and phenylalanine included. The entry retains the CDR3 DNA only, 45 bases that are in frame from base 1. V has 1 base trimmed and J has 2 bases trimmed; junction bases matching no gene number 1. On this clone: No cognate antigen has been identified for it.

Material: PBMCs. The clonotype was recovered from a man aged 50 or older in good health and CMV-seronegative. This sequence uses TRBV6-6 and TRBJ1-3, and 8 bases in between align with TRBD1. The CDR3 loop reads CASSYLQGAGNTIYF. The nucleotide sequence reads as follows: TGTGCCAGCAGTTACTTACAGGGGGCTGGAAACACCATATATTTT.